The source of this TCR beta chain is a study of long-term antiretroviral therapy in people with HIV. Sequencing used immunoSEQ v3.0 at survey level. Per sample, sequencing targeted roughly 40,000-50,000 T-cell genomes. The repertoire was sequenced with immunoSEQ multiplex PCR; TCRdb's copy has only in-frame clones and lacks some. The sample records about 28,000 clones, roughly 84% being singletons. Sequenced material: unsorted PBMCs, taken 0.4 years after starting antiretroviral therapy. This receptor was taken from a man younger than 35 with HIV.

The CDR3 sequence: CASSPPGPKVEQYF. In nucleotides, the CDR3 is TGTGCCAGCTCACCGCCGGGACCTAAGGTCGAGCAGTACTTC. The chain couples TRBV18 to TRBJ2-7; perhaps D is TRBD1 or TRBD2 (5 bases each). V lost 3 bases, J lost 6 bases, and 15 bases lay in between. Germline V lookup: CDR1 KGHSH, CDR2 LQKENI. The CDR3 is 14 residues long.